This section outlines one T cell receptor (beta chain) sequence together with its context. Its cognate antigen is unknown. This specimen comes from a study of identical twins. Healthy Caucasians supplied all donations. CDR1 and CDR2 from the germline V gene are SGHVS and FQNEAQ. The CDR3 covers 15 residues. The V and J ends lost 2 bases and 2 bases, in that order; junction bases with no gene match: 4. TCRdb processed the 5' RACE reads anew with MiXCR; each CDR3 protein has one entry. This table holds 1.5 million to 2 million distinct CDR3 sequences, 32% found once. Study results and caveats: Invariant MAIT and iNKT cells are populations that could partly confound zero-insertion analyses. Models predicted less out-of-frame TCR alpha sharing in monozygotic twins than was found.

The material sequenced was cord blood. This sequence was found in a newborn girl in good health. J is TRBJ2-3 and V is TRBV7-8; 7 bases line up with TRBD2. DNA of the CDR3: TGTGCCAGCAGCTTATCGGGACTAAACACAGATACGCAGTATTTT. Amino acids: CASSLSGLNTDTQYF.